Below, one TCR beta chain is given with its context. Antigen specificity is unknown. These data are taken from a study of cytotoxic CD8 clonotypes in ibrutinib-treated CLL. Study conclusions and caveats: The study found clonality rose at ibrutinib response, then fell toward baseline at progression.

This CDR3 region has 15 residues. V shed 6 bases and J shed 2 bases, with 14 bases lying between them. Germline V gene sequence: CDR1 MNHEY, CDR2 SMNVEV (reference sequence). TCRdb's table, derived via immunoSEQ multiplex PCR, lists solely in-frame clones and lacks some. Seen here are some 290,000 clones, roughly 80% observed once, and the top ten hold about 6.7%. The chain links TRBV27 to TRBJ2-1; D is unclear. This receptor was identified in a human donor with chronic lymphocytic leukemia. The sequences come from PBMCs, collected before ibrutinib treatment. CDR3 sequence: CASSSQTPAYNEQFF. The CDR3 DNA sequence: TGTGCCAGCAGCTCGCAGACTCCCGCCTACAATGAGCAGTTCTTC.